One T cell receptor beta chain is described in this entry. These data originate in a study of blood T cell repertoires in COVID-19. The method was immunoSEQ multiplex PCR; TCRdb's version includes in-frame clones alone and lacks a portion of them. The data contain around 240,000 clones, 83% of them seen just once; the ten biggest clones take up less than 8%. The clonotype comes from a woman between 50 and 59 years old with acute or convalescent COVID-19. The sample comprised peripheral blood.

The CDR3 loop is CASRALAGNYNEQFF. Written as DNA, the CDR3 is TGTGCCAGCAGGGCTCTAGCGGGAAACTACAATGAGCAGTTCTTC. The rearrangement uses TRBV6-5 and TRBJ2-1, with TRBD2 matching 9 bases. Germline V gives CDR1 MNHEY, CDR2 SVGAGI. V lost 6 bases to trimming and J lost 3 bases; unmatched junction nucleotides: 6. This CDR3 has 15 amino acids.